Sequencing of this T cell receptor (beta chain) was carried out in a study of cytomegalovirus exposure and HLA in healthy donors. At the level of the study: Unique TCR beta sequences numbering about 100 million came from around 180 million T cells in an earlier analysis.

Regarding this clone: The target antigen is unknown.

In the PCR, 60 Vbeta and 13 Jbeta primers were used. Original processing notes: Later, about 80 million unique TCR beta chains were counted in an analysis, and some 10 million of them were shared. Sequencing was performed with immunoSEQ multiplex PCR; in TCRdb, only in-frame clones are kept and a portion is missing. For V, J and clone size, that table is used; D and trimming come from the DNA. Of roughly 120,000 clones listed, 75% to 85% were seen once; the top ten hold about 3%. The CDR3 loop spans 17 amino acids. Germline V gene data show CDR1 as SGHNT and CDR2 as YYREEE (reference sequence). Losses at the gene ends were 0 bases for V and 0 bases for J; bases not matched to a gene: 5. Regarding the study as a whole: There were around 160 TCR beta chains listed as cytomegalovirus-associated. In a later analysis, at a false discovery rate of 0.05, over 15,000 TCR beta sequences were associated with HLA alleles.

Sequenced: PBMCs. This receptor was obtained from a woman aged 18-29 years in good health and CMV-seropositive. The rearrangement uses TRBV5-4 and TRBJ2-7; TRBD2 agrees at 11 bases. The CDR3 coding sequence is TGTGCCAGCAGCTTGGCTACTACTAGCGGGAGCTCCTACGAGCAGTACTTC. It is translated as CASSLATTSGSSYEQYF. Supplemented by reference TRBV5-4 and TRBJ2-7, the full variable domain reads ETGVTQSPTHLIKTRGQQVTLRCSSQSGHNTVSWYQQALGQGPQFIFQYYREEENGRGNFPPRFSGLQFPNYSSELNVNALELDDSALYLCASSLATTSGSSYEQYFGPGTRLTVT.